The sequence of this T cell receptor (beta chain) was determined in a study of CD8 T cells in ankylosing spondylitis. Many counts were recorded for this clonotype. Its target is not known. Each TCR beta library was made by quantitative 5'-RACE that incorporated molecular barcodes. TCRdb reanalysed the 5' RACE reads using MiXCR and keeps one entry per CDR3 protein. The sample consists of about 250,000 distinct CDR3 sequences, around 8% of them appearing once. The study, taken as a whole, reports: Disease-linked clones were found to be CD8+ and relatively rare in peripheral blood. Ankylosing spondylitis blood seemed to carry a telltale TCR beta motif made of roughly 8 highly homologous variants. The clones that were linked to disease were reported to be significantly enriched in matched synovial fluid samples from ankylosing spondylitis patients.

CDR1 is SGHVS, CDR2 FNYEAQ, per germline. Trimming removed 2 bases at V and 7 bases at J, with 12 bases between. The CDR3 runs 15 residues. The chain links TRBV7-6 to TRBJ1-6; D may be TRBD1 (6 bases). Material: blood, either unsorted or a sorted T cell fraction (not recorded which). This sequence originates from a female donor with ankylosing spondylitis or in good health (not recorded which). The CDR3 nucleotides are TGTGCCAGCAGCTTAAGGGGGTTCTGGAATTCACCCCTCCACTTT. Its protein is CASSLRGFWNSPLHF. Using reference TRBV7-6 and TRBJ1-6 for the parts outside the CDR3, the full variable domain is GAGVSQSPRYKVTKRGQDVALRCDPISGHVSLYWYRQALGQGPEFLTYFNYEAQQDKSGLPNDRFSAERPEGSISTLTIQRTEQRDSAMYRCASSLRGFWNSPLHFGNGTRLTVT.